Below are 29 T cell receptor beta chains sequenced from a single sample in a study of blood T cell repertoires in COVID-19 (TCRdb year 2020). Library prep was done by the immunoSEQ multiplex PCR assay. The source is immuneACCESS, and TCRdb retained only in-frame sequences with V and J called. Part of the clones is not carried over; for the studies checked, unresolved V genes explain less than half of this, and the remainder is unexplained. Counted in this sample were 130,000 to 150,000 clones; about 80% of them appeared once. Roughly 9.2% of the sample is in the top ten clones. The sequencing sample was made of PBMCs or T cells enriched from blood (not recorded which). These TCRs come from a man aged 45-65 years who had recovered from COVID-19.

CDR3 protein: CASSQLSGGNTGELFF. CDR3 in DNA: TGCGCCAGCAGCCAATTAAGCGGGGGGAACACCGGGGAGCTGTTTTTT. This chain uses TRBV5-1 with TRBJ2-2, with TRBD2 identical over 8 bases. This CDR3 is built from 16 residues. Germline CDR1 is SGHRS and CDR2 is YFSETQ. Trimming removed 4 bases from V and 1 base from J; junction bases left unmatched: 6.

The chain uses TRBV10-3 and TRBJ2-5; tentative D call: TRBD1 (6 bases). The CDR3 runs 15 residues. CDR1 is ENHRY, CDR2 SYGVKD, per germline. With 8 bases removed from V and 4 bases from J, the gap between germline ends came to 20 bases. The CDR3 DNA is TGTGCCATCGGGGATCAGGGGCATATTACAGAGACCCAGTACTTC. It is translated as CAIGDQGHITETQYF.

The CDR3 region is CASQRGSLMTNYNEQFF. Here the CDR3 DNA reads TGTGCCAGCCAACGGGGGTCCCTCATGACAAACTACAATGAGCAGTTCTTC. The chain employs TRBV7-9 and TRBJ2-1, with TRBD2 as a possible D gene (6 bases). The CDR3 has 17 residues. V was clipped by 8 bases and J by 3 bases, with 23 bases between them. Germline assignment: CDR1 SEHNR and CDR2 FQNEAQ (reference sequence).

The chain links TRBV27 to TRBJ2-1, with no clear D. The germline CDR1 and CDR2 sequences are MNHEY and SMNVEV (reference sequence). This CDR3 has 12 amino acids. V was clipped by 5 bases and J by 6 bases, with 8 bases between them. The CDR3 nucleotides read TGTGCCAGCAGTCACTCGGTCAATGAGCAGTTCTTC. Its protein product is CASSHSVNEQFF.

The V gene is TRBV6-5, the J gene TRBJ2-7, with D possibly TRBD1 on 6 matching bases. V was clipped by 2 bases and J by 1 base, with 12 bases between them. CDR3 length equals 15 residues. Germline V gene data show CDR1 as MNHEY and CDR2 as SVGAGI. The CDR3 DNA follows: TGTGCCAGCAGTTACGGGGCCGGACAGTCCTACGAGCAGTACTTC. Its translation: CASSYGAGQSYEQYF.

This clone was recorded a few times. The chain combines TRBV5-1 with TRBJ1-6; perhaps TRBD1 as D (5 bases). Trimming left V 0 bases short and J 6 bases short, with 13 bases between. Germline V gene data show CDR1 as SGHRS and CDR2 as YFSETQ. This CDR3 contains 16 residues. The CDR3 sequence: CASSLAGDSPNSPLHF. For the CDR3, the DNA is TGCGCCAGCAGCTTGGCCGGAGACAGCCCTAATTCACCCCTCCACTTT.

The rearrangement uses TRBV11-3 and TRBJ2-7; the D gene is possibly TRBD1 (8 bases). CDR3 length: 13 residues. V was trimmed by 2 bases and J by 7 bases, leaving 12 bases between them. Germline V gene lookup returns CDR1 SGHNT and CDR2 YENEEA. The CDR3 DNA is TGTGCCAGCAGCTTAATACAGGGGGGGGAGCAGTACTTC. As protein: CASSLIQGGEQYF.

The gene calls are TRBV7-3 and TRBJ2-1; 7 nucleotides align to TRBD1. CDR1 and CDR2 from the germline V gene are SGHTA and FQGTGA. This CDR3 contains 15 residues. Unmatched junction bases numbered 8, after V lost 2 bases and J lost 7 bases. The CDR3 loop is CASSLGAGGKNEQFF. In nucleotides, the CDR3 is TGTGCCAGCAGCTTAGGGGCAGGGGGTAAGAATGAGCAGTTCTTC.

This clone was seen only a few times. This chain links TRBV24-1 with TRBJ1-2; D might be TRBD1 (5 bases). V was clipped by 0 bases and J by 4 bases, with 17 bases between them. The CDR3 is made up of 17 amino acids. Germline loops: CDR1 KGHDR, CDR2 SFDVKD. The CDR3 region is CATSDLKSSRDGYGYTF. The CDR3 DNA follows: TGTGCCACCAGTGATTTGAAGTCCTCGCGGGACGGCTATGGCTACACCTTC.

The chain joins TRBV18 to TRBJ1-6; D is unresolved. Per the germline V gene, CDR1 is KGHSH and CDR2 is LQKENI. V lost 2 bases and J lost 7, with 6 bases in between. CDR3 length equals 13 residues. This CDR3 is CASSPNTNSPLHF. Written as DNA, the CDR3 is TGTGCCAGCTCACCAAACACAAATTCACCCCTCCACTTT.

The V call is TRBV7-3, the J call TRBJ1-1; 9 positions agree with TRBD1. The germline V gene encodes CDR1 SGHTA and CDR2 FQGTGA. V trimming: 4 bases; J trimming: 3 bases; junction bases outside the gene matches: 3. The CDR3 has 14 amino acids. The CDR3 sequence is CASSWTGADTEAFF. CDR3 DNA sequence: TGTGCCAGCAGCTGGACAGGGGCAGACACTGAAGCTTTCTTT.

The V and J genes are TRBV7-2 and TRBJ1-6; possibly TRBD1 for D (6 bases). CDR3 length: 17 amino acids. V gave up 5 bases and J gave up 0 bases, with 14 bases separating them. Germline CDR1 SGHTA, CDR2 FQGNSA. In DNA form, the CDR3 reads TGTGCCAGCAGCGACCACAGGGTTAGCTCCTATAATTCACCCCTCCACTTT. Translating it yields CASSDHRVSSYNSPLHF.

The chain employs TRBV6-5 and TRBJ1-1; 8 positions match TRBD1. Germline loops: CDR1 MNHEY, CDR2 SVGAGI. The ends lost 6 bases at V and 1 base at J; junction bases unmatched: 4. The CDR3 is 14 amino acids. The CDR3 bases are TGTGCCAGCAGCCACAGGGGGAGGAACACTGAAGCTTTCTTT. Protein sequence: CASSHRGRNTEAFF.

The chain has TRBV3-1 (or the pseudogene TRBV3-2) and TRBJ1-2; D is possibly TRBD1 (6 bases). Germline CDR1 LGHDT, CDR2 YNNKEL (reference sequence). The CDR3 has 13 amino acids. Trimming pared 5 bases from V and 4 bases from J, leaving 11 bases between. For the CDR3, the DNA is TGTGCCAGCAGCTCCGGGACAACCTATGGCTACACCTTC. It specifies CASSSGTTYGYTF.

This clone is a singleton in its sample. The chain couples TRBV30 to TRBJ1-5; TRBD1 matches 7 bases. The CDR3 is 14 amino acids. The V gene end was trimmed by 2 bases and the J gene end by 6 bases; junction bases not matched to a gene: 7. Germline lookup yields CDR1 GTSNPN and CDR2 SVGIG (reference sequence). DNA for the CDR3: TGTGCCTGGAGTCCTGGACAGGCCCGTCAGCCCCAGCATTTT. This encodes CAWSPGQARQPQHF.

This chain joins TRBV10-3 and TRBJ1-5; D uncertain. Germline-derived CDR1 and CDR2 are ENHRY and SYGVKD. The CDR3 extends over 14 amino acids. Trimming took off 3 bases at V and 1 base at J, with 7 bases between the two ends. CDR3 nucleotide sequence: TGTGCCATCAGTGACTCAGGAAGCAATCAGCCCCAGCATTTT. Translation gives CAISDSGSNQPQHF.

This sequence joins TRBV18 and TRBJ1-1; 9 bases align to TRBD1. In germline, CDR1 is KGHSH, CDR2 LQKENI. CDR3 length equals 15 residues. J gave up 5 bases and V 4 bases, and 8 bases lay outside the gene matches. Here the CDR3 reads CASSQGQGRYTEAFF. Written as DNA, the CDR3 is TGTGCCAGCTCACAGGGACAGGGAAGGTATACTGAAGCTTTCTTT.

The rearrangement links TRBV11-2 to TRBJ2-5; D call uncertain. The CDR3 loop spans 12 amino acids. Between the trimmed V and J ends, which lost 0 bases and 9 bases, there was a span of 8 bases. The germline gives CDR1 SGHAT, CDR2 FQNNGV. The CDR3 loop reads CASSLERSAQYF. The CDR3 DNA reads TGTGCCAGCAGCTTAGAAAGATCGGCCCAGTACTTC.

The rearrangement joins TRBV15 to TRBJ2-7; TRBD1 agrees at 7 bases. Trimming removed 0 bases from V and 0 bases from J; junction bases left unmatched: 8. Per germline, CDR1 LNHNV and CDR2 YYDKDF (reference sequence). The CDR3 loop spans 17 amino acids. The CDR3 nucleotides read TGTGCCACCAGCAGAGATCTCGCGACAGGGTCCTCCTACGAGCAGTACTTC. This translates into CATSRDLATGSSYEQYF.

The genes are TRBV7-8 and TRBJ1-1, with 10 bases aligning to TRBD1. Per germline, CDR1 SGHVS and CDR2 FQNEAQ. The J segment lost 6 bases and the V segment lost 4 bases, leaving 8 bases of the junction unmatched. The CDR3 extends over 15 amino acids. DNA for the CDR3: TGTGCCAGCAGCTCGTCGCGACAGGGGGCGCCTGAAGCTTTCTTT. This codes for CASSSSRQGAPEAFF.

J is TRBJ2-4 and V is TRBV24-1, with D perhaps matching TRBD1 (6 bases). The CDR3 loop spans 15 amino acids. The V gene's germline CDR1 is KGHDR and CDR2 SFDVKD. Trimming removed 4 bases at V and 8 bases at J, with 17 bases between. CDR3 DNA sequence: TGTGCCACCAGTGACACTCAGGGGTTGCGTTACATTCAGTACTTC. Residues: CATSDTQGLRYIQYF.

The V call is TRBV7-9, the J call TRBJ1-6; D remains unclear. The CDR3 totals 13 residues. V was shortened by 5 bases and J by 9 bases, with 11 bases between the two germline ends. Germline V lookup: CDR1 SEHNR, CDR2 FQNEAQ (reference sequence). The CDR3 spells CASSPGRLSPLHF. The DNA for the CDR3 is TGTGCCAGCAGCCCCGGTCGCCTTTCACCCCTCCACTTT.

There are a few counts of this clone. The V gene is TRBV6-2 or TRBV6-3, the J gene TRBJ1-1; D may be TRBD1 (6 bases). In germline, CDR1 is MNHEY, CDR2 SVGEGT. Between the trimmed V and J ends, which lost 4 bases and 1 base, there was a span of 10 bases. The CDR3 length is 14 residues. This chain's CDR3 is CASSFQGSNTEAFF. The CDR3 coding sequence is TGTGCCAGCAGTTTTCAGGGGTCGAACACTGAAGCTTTCTTT.

This clone was detected only a few times. The chain joins TRBV9 to TRBJ1-4; 7 bases map to TRBD1. V lost 1 base and J lost 7; bases outside the gene matches: 7. Germline CDR1 SGDLS, CDR2 YYNGEE. The CDR3 is made up of 15 amino acids. The CDR3: CASSVSGTVGEKLFF. DNA of the CDR3: TGTGCCAGCAGCGTAAGTGGGACAGTGGGTGAAAAACTGTTTTTT.

This clone has a handful of counts. The chain uses TRBV24-1 and TRBJ1-1; 8 bases match TRBD1. The CDR3 contains 14 residues. Trimming at V came to 3 bases and at J to 7 bases, leaving 6 bases not matched to a gene. Germline CDR1 reads KGHDR; CDR2 reads SFDVKD. CDR3 amino acids: CATSDQGARNEAFF. Written as DNA, the CDR3 is TGTGCCACCAGTGATCAGGGGGCGCGTAATGAAGCTTTCTTT.

This clone was observed once. This chain connects TRBV29-1 to TRBJ2-6; maybe TRBD2 (6 bases). CDR3 length: 15 residues. Looked up from germline, CDR1 is SQVTM and CDR2 is ANQGSEA. The V end was cut by 4 bases, the J end by 2 bases, with 12 bases between. CDR3 coding DNA: TGCAGCGTTGGGCCCGGAGGGGCTGGGGCCAACGTCCTGACTTTC. Translated: CSVGPGGAGANVLTF.

This chain uses TRBV4-3 with TRBJ2-3, with TRBD1 as a possible D gene (6 bases). V lost 1 base and J lost 1, with 9 bases in between. The CDR3 loop spans 15 amino acids. Germline V gives CDR1 LGHNA, CDR2 YSLEER. The CDR3 coding sequence is TGCGCCAGCAGCCAAGCAGGGGCAGGCACAGATACGCAGTATTTT. Protein product: CASSQAGAGTDTQYF.

The V and J genes are TRBV5-1 and TRBJ2-3; 11 bases map to TRBD1. J gave up 1 base and V 4 bases, and 8 bases lay outside the gene matches. CDR3 length: 17 amino acids. Germline V CDR1 and CDR2: SGHRS, YFSETQ. Here the CDR3 reads CASSQGQGAHRTDTQYF. The CDR3 bases are TGCGCCAGCAGCCAAGGACAGGGGGCCCACCGCACAGATACGCAGTATTTT.

The CDR3 here is CASSGGGMETQYF. The CDR3 region has the DNA TGTGCCAGCAGCGGCGGGGGGATGGAGACCCAGTACTTC. The chain carries TRBV11-2 and TRBJ2-5, with 8 bases that match TRBD2. V dropped 5 bases and J dropped 5; count of bases not matched to a gene: 4. This CDR3 comprises 13 residues. Germline CDR1 reads SGHAT; CDR2 reads FQNNGV. Drawing the rest from reference TRBV11-2 and TRBJ2-5, the complete variable domain is EAGVAQSPRYKIIEKRQSVAFWCNPISGHATLYWYQQILGQGPKLLIQFQNNGVVDDSQLPKDRFSAERLKGVDSTLKIQPAKLEDSAVYLCASSGGGMETQYFGPGTRLLVL.